Listed below are T cell receptor beta chains from one sample, sequenced in a study of T cells in Graves' hyperthyroidism and ophthalmopathy. MiXCR was run by TCRdb on the multiplex PCR reads, yielding one entry per CDR3 protein. The data hold fewer than 800,000 distinct CDR3 sequences, with over 15% observed a single time. The sample was blood. These receptors originate from a man between 18 and 35 years old with Graves' hyperthyroidism. Both conserved end residues are part of each CDR3. The D gene is left open where the match is weak. Size tells how often a clone was seen (once, few, many) or the class of an expanded clone, and some rows leave it out.

abundance,j_gene,v_gene,d_gene,CDR3nt,CDR3aa
.,TRBJ1-4,TRBV27,.,TGTGCCAGCAGTAAGACCGGGACGGGGAATGAAAAACTGTTTTTT,CASSKTGTGNEKLFF
.,TRBJ2-7,TRBV7-9,.,TGTGCCAGCAGCTCAGCCGACGCTACTGCCACCTACGAGCAGTACTTC,CASSSADATATYEQYF
many,TRBJ2-7,TRBV7-3,TRBD2,TGTGCCAGCAGCTTAAGGAGGACTAGAGGCCCCGGGGCGAGAGAGCAGTACTTC,CASSLRRTRGPGAREQYF
many,TRBJ2-3,TRBV3-1,.,TGTGCCAGCAGCCAGTCCCGGACAGATACGCAGTATTTT,CASSQSRTDTQYF
few,TRBJ1-2,TRBV9,TRBD1,TGTGCCAGCAGCGTAACCCGGGACAGGGGGGACTATGGCTACACCTTC,CASSVTRDRGDYGYTF
many,TRBJ2-1,TRBV7-9,TRBD1,TGTGCCAGCAGCTTAGGGGACAGGGGGTGGAATGAGCAGTTCTTC,CASSLGDRGWNEQFF
few,TRBJ2-1,TRBV14,TRBD1,TGTGCCAGCAGCCATAAGGTCGGGACAGCGTACAATGAGCAGTTCTTC,CASSHKVGTAYNEQFF
many,TRBJ2-7,TRBV12-3/TRBV12-4,.,TGTGCCAGCAGTTTTCTGGGGGCCTCCTACGAGCAGTACTTC,CASSFLGASYEQYF
few,TRBJ2-2,TRBV10-3,.,TGTGCCATCAGTGAGTCGTTCAGGGGCGACGGGGAGCTGTTTTTT,CAISESFRGDGELFF
once,TRBJ1-3,TRBV19,.,TGTGCCAGTAGTATAAGGGGGTCAGCACGCTCTGGAAACACCATATATTTT,CASSIRGSARSGNTIYF
many,TRBJ2-2,TRBV11-3,.,TGTGCCAGCAGCTACGTGGGTTCCGGGGAGCTGTTTTTT,CASSYVGSGELFF
few,TRBJ1-1,TRBV4-2,.,TGTGCCAGCAGCCCCACCGGGACTCCCACGGTGGGCACTGAAGCTTTCTTT,CASSPTGTPTVGTEAFF
few,TRBJ2-2,TRBV28,.,TGTGCCAGCATCCATGCCGTCATGCCCGGGGAGCTGTTTTTT,CASIHAVMPGELFF
many,TRBJ1-2,TRBV28,TRBD1,TGTGCCAGCAGTCCGGGACAGGGGGCGCGTTTGTACTATGGCTACACCTTC,CASSPGQGARLYYGYTF
.,TRBJ1-2,TRBV24-1,.,TGTGCCACCAGCCCATCTGAGTTCTATGGCTACACCTTC,CATSPSEFYGYTF
.,TRBJ2-7,TRBV20-1,.,TGCAGTGCTAGCCAGGACGTTTCCTACGAGCAGTACTTC,CSASQDVSYEQYF
.,TRBJ2-7,TRBV5-1,.,TGCGCCAGCAGCCTCGGACTACGCTGGGTAGGCGAGCAGTACTTC,CASSLGLRWVGEQYF
many,TRBJ2-3,TRBV24-1,.,TGTGCCACCAGTGACCCACAGGGAGAAAGCACAGATACGCAGTATTTT,CATSDPQGESTDTQYF
few,TRBJ2-5,TRBV5-5,.,TGTGCCAGCAGCTTGCCTCGGGACCGACAAGAGACCCAGTACTTC,CASSLPRDRQETQYF
many,TRBJ2-3,TRBV3-1,.,TGTGCCAGCAGTCCCTCCTATGCGGGAGATACGCAGTATTTT,CASSPSYAGDTQYF
.,TRBJ2-7,TRBV28,TRBD2,TGTGCCAGCAGTTATGGCGGGAGAAAGTACGAGCAGTACTTC,CASSYGGRKYEQYF
many,TRBJ2-1,TRBV29-1,.,TGCAGCGTTAGAAGGGGGTTGGTTGAGCAGTTCTTC,CSVRRGLVEQFF
few,TRBJ2-2,TRBV28,.,TGTGCCAGCAGTTTTCCCACCGAACCCGACCGGGACTTGAACACCGGGGAGCTGTTTTTT,CASSFPTEPDRDLNTGELFF
many,TRBJ2-1,TRBV28,TRBD1,TGTGCCAGCAGCCTCCGGGACAGGGGCTTCTCATCCTACAATGAGCAGTTCTTC,CASSLRDRGFSSYNEQFF
.,TRBJ1-5,TRBV29-1,.,TGCAGCGTTGCGGGGGCCATCAATCAGCCCCAGCATTTT,CSVAGAINQPQHF
few,TRBJ2-1,TRBV7-8,.,TGTGCCAGCAGCTTAGCGTTGAGGAGCTCCTACAATGAGCAGTTCTTC,CASSLALRSSYNEQFF
.,TRBJ2-5,TRBV11-3,.,TGTGCCAGCAGCTTACCACCGGGGGACCAGTACTTC,CASSLPPGDQYF
.,TRBJ2-3,TRBV5-8,TRBD1,TGTGCCAGCAGCTACGGGACAGGGGCGACAGATACGCAGTATTTT,CASSYGTGATDTQYF
.,TRBJ2-3,TRBV2,TRBD1,TGTGCCAGCAGAGAAAACAGGGGGCTTGCGCAGTATTTT,CASRENRGLAQYF
many,TRBJ2-4,TRBV18,TRBD1,TGTGCCAGCTCACCAAGGACAGGATCCAAAAACATTCAGTACTTC,CASSPRTGSKNIQYF
.,TRBJ1-1,TRBV6-1,.,TGTGCCAGCAGTGAATTTGTAAGGGGGGGGTCTGAAGCTTTCTTT,CASSEFVRGGSEAFF
few,TRBJ2-1,TRBV7-3,.,TGTGCCAGCAGCTTAAATCTCCCCCCTGGGAATGAGCAGTTCTTC,CASSLNLPPGNEQFF
many,TRBJ1-1,TRBV7-2,TRBD1,TGTGCCAGCAGCCCCCTTGGGACAGGGGTTAAGAACACTGAAGCTTTCTTT,CASSPLGTGVKNTEAFF
many,TRBJ1-1,TRBV3-1,.,TGTGCCACGGGGGACACTGAAGCTTTCTTT,CATGDTEAFF
many,TRBJ1-1,TRBV20-1,TRBD1,TGCAGTGCTAGAGATGTTTGGACAGGGGGAGACACTGAAGCTTTCTTT,CSARDVWTGGDTEAFF
many,TRBJ2-5,TRBV12-3/TRBV12-4,.,TGTGCCAGCAGTTTAGTACAAAAAGAGACCCAGTACTTC,CASSLVQKETQYF
.,TRBJ2-7,TRBV6-1,TRBD2,TGTGCCAGCAGTGAATGGCCGACTAGCGGGAGAAATAGGAACGAGCAGTACTTC,CASSEWPTSGRNRNEQYF
few,TRBJ2-1,TRBV20-1,.,TGCAGTGCTAGGGTCCGTGGAGGTTCCTACAATGAGCAGTTCTTC,CSARVRGGSYNEQFF
.,TRBJ2-5,TRBV4-1,.,TGCGCCAGCAGCTCTCAATCCGGTTATGACGAGACCCAGTACTTC,CASSSQSGYDETQYF
many,TRBJ2-7,TRBV5-1,TRBD1,TGCGCCAGCAGCTTGGAGTGGACAGGGTCTTCCTACGAGCAGTACTTC,CASSLEWTGSSYEQYF
many,TRBJ2-5,TRBV24-1,.,TGTGCCACCGATCCTGGGAAGGGCTGGGTGGAGACCCAGTACTTC,CATDPGKGWVETQYF
many,TRBJ1-1,TRBV12-5,TRBD1,TGTGCTAGTGGTTTGACCCGGACAGGGCAAGGGAACACTGAAGCTTTCTTT,CASGLTRTGQGNTEAFF
many,TRBJ1-1,TRBV30,.,TGTTTGGGGGATTCAACTGAAGCTTTCTTT,CLGDSTEAFF
.,TRBJ2-1,TRBV5-1,.,TGCGCCAGCAGCCTAATAATTCGGGGGAGCTCCTACAATGAGCAGTTCTTC,CASSLIIRGSSYNEQFF
.,TRBJ2-4,TRBV5-1,.,TGCGCCAGCTGCTGGGGTCCATCAGGCAAAAACATTCAGTACTTC,CASCWGPSGKNIQYF
few,TRBJ2-1,TRBV5-1,TRBD1,TGCGCCAGCAGCAGGGGACAGGGGGAGGGTAGCGGGACCTACAATGAGCAGTTCTTC,CASSRGQGEGSGTYNEQFF
many,TRBJ2-5,TRBV28,TRBD1,TGTGCCAGCAGAGCCCTGGCAGGGGGCGAAGAGACCCAGTACTTC,CASRALAGGEETQYF
.,TRBJ2-3,TRBV27,TRBD2,TGTGCCAGCAGTACCCGGACTAGCGGGAGTGGAGATACGCAGTATTTT,CASSTRTSGSGDTQYF
few,TRBJ2-2,TRBV9,.,TGTGCCAGCAGCGTAGAGGGGGTCACCGGGGAGCTGTTTTTT,CASSVEGVTGELFF
.,TRBJ2-5,TRBV20-1,.,TGCAGTGCTACCCAGGGAAGAAAAGAGACCCAGTACTTC,CSATQGRKETQYF
.,TRBJ2-1,TRBV6-1,.,TGTGCCAGCAGCAAGGTTCACGGGAGCTCCTACAATGAGCAGTTCTTC,CASSKVHGSSYNEQFF
.,TRBJ2-7,TRBV13,.,TGTGCCAGCAGCTGGGCAGGGGGGACCTACGAGCAGTACTTC,CASSWAGGTYEQYF
few,TRBJ2-3,TRBV20-1,.,TGCAGTGCTAGAGATCGGCAGGGGGGAGGCACAGATACGCAGTATTTT,CSARDRQGGGTDTQYF
many,TRBJ2-7,TRBV3-1,.,TGTGCCAGCAGCCCCTCCCCGGCCTTGGCCTACGAGCAGTACTTC,CASSPSPALAYEQYF
few,TRBJ1-4,TRBV18,.,TGTGCCAGCTCACCGCGGGTCTCCGCAACTAATGAAAAACTGTTTTTT,CASSPRVSATNEKLFF
.,TRBJ2-7,TRBV7-2,.,TGTGCCAGCAGCCCCTGGGACCCGAGCCCACTCGAGCAGTACTTC,CASSPWDPSPLEQYF
.,TRBJ2-1,TRBV28,TRBD1,TGTGCCAGCAGCACTACAGGGGTCTCCTACAATGAGCAGTTCTTC,CASSTTGVSYNEQFF
many,TRBJ2-7,TRBV12-3/TRBV12-4,TRBD1,TGTGCCAGCACCCTGGGACAGGCGGCATACGAGCAGTACTTC,CASTLGQAAYEQYF
many,TRBJ2-5,TRBV2,TRBD2,TGTGCCAGTTCCGGGACTACCGTACAAGAGACCCAGTACTTC,CASSGTTVQETQYF
few,TRBJ1-2,TRBV28,.,TGTGCCAGCAGTCCCCCAAAGGGAAACTATGGCTACACCTTC,CASSPPKGNYGYTF